Included here is one T cell receptor (beta chain) sequence, with context. Antigen specificity is unknown. The data stem from a study of a mutant IDH1 vaccine in newly diagnosed glioma. Whole-study findings and limits: Most patients, around 93%, showed vaccine-induced immune responses.

Only in-frame clones appear in the TCRdb table, and some are missing; sequencing was by immunoSEQ multiplex PCR. The table lists approximately 16,000 clones, 95% to 96% of them singletons. Time point of the sample: baseline, week 1 (first vaccination visit). Treatment described: pre-vaccination baseline after standard-of-care therapy. The CDR3 spans 15 residues. The V gene end was trimmed by 2 bases and the J gene end by 11 bases; junction bases not matched to a gene: 9. CDR1 and CDR2 (germline): GTSNPN, SVGIG (reference sequence). This sequence was found in a woman aged 18-30 years with glioma. Some clones in this sample may be carry-over from other donors' samples. The sequences come from peripheral blood mononuclear cells (PBMCs), collected from a glioma patient treated with radiotherapy, temozolomide or both. The chain couples TRBV30 to TRBJ1-6, with 10 bases identical to TRBD1. CDR3 DNA: TGTGCCTGGAGTTTTGTGGACAGGGGGGAAACACCCCTCCACTTT. This codes for CAWSFVDRGETPLHF.